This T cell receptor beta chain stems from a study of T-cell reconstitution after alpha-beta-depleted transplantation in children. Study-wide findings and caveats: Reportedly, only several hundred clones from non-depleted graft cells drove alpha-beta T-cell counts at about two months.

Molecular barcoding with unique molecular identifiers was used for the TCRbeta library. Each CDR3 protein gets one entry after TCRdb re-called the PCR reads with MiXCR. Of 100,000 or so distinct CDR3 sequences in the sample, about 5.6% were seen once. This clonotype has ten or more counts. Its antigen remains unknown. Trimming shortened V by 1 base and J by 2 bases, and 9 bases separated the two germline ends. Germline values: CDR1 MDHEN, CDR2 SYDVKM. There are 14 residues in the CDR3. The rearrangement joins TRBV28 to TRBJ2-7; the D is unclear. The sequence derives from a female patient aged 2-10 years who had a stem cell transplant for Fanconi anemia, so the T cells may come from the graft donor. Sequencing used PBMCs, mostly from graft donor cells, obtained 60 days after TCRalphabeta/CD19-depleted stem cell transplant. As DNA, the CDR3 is TGTGCCAGCAGTTTATTGGCAGAAACCTACGAGCAGTACTTC. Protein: CASSLLAETYEQYF.